This T cell receptor beta chain was recorded in a study of T cells in Graves' hyperthyroidism and ophthalmopathy. Study-level results: In the analysis, a 13 V-J model separated ophthalmopathy from stable hyperthyroidism.

Investigators excluded patients with uncontrolled infection, other autoimmune disease, pregnancy or lactation. Of note for this clonotype: Its matching antigen is unknown.

The germline CDR1 and CDR2 sequences are SQVTM and ANQGSEA. Unmatched junction bases numbered 5, after V lost 6 bases and J lost 3 bases. The CDR3 runs to 14 residues. Amplified TCR beta CDR3 regions derived from RNA transcripts. Primed by the HTBI set, a first-round RT-PCR was run on the TCR CDR3. TCRdb passed the multiplex PCR reads through MiXCR, listing each CDR3 protein once. In the table there are approximately 640,000 distinct CDR3 sequences, roughly 45% of which are singletons. This clonotype was obtained from an adult man with Graves' disease, either hyperthyroidism or ophthalmopathy (not recorded which). The chain combines TRBV29-1 with TRBJ2-5, with 12 bases matching TRBD2. The sample comprised peripheral blood or thyroid tissue (not recorded which). CDR3 region: CSVWTSGEEETQYF. Written as DNA, the CDR3 is TGCAGCGTCTGGACTAGCGGGGAGGAAGAGACCCAGTACTTC.